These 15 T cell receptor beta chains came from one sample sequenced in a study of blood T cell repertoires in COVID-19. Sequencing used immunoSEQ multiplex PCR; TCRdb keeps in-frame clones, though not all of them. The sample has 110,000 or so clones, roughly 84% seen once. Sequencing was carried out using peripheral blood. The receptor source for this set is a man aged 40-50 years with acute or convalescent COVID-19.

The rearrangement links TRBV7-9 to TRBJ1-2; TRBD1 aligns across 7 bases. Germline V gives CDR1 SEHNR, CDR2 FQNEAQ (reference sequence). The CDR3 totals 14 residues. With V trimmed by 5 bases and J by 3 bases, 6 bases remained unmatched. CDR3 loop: CASSRGGADYGYTF. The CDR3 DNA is TGTGCCAGCAGCCGAGGGGGCGCGGACTATGGCTACACCTTC.

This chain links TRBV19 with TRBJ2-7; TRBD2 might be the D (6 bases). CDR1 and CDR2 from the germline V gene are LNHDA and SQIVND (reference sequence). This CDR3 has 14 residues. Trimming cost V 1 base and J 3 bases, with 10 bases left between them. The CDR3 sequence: CASSIVPGDYEQYF. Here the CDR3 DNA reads TGTGCCAGTAGTATAGTCCCGGGGGACTACGAGCAGTACTTC. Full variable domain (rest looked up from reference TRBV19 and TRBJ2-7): DGGITQSPKYLFRKEGQNVTLSCEQNLNHDAMYWYRQDPGQGLRLIYYSQIVNDFQKGDIAEGYSVSREKKESFPLTVTSAQKNPTAFYLCASSIVPGDYEQYFGPGTRLTVT.

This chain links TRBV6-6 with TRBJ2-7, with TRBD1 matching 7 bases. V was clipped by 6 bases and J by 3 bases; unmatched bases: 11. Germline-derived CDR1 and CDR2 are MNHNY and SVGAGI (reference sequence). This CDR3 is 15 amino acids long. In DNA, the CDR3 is TGTGCCAGCAGCCGAAAATTGGGACAGAGCTACGAGCAGTACTTC. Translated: CASSRKLGQSYEQYF.

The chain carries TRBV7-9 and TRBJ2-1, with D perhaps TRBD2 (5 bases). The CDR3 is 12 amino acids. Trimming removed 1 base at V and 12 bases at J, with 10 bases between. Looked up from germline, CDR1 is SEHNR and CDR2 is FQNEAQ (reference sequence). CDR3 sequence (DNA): TGTGCCAGCAGCTTAGGCGACCGGGGGCAGTTCTTC. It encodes CASSLGDRGQFF. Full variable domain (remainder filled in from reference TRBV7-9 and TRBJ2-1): DTGVSQNPRHKITKRGQNVTFRCDPISEHNRLYWYRQTLGQGPEFLTYFQNEAQLEKSRLLSDRFSAERPKGSFSTLEIQRTEQGDSAMYLCASSLGDRGQFFGPGTRLTVL.

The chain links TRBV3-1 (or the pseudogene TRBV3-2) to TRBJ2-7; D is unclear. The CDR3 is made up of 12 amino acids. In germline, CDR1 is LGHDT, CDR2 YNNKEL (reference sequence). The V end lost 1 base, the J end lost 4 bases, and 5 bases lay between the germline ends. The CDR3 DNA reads TGTGCCAGCAGCCAAGTCTCTTACGAGCAGTACTTC. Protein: CASSQVSYEQYF.

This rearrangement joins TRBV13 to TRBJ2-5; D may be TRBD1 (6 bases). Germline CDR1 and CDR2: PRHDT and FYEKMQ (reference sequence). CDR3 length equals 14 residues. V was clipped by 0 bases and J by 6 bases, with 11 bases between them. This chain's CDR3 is CASSLGVGAKTQYF. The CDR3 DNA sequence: TGTGCCAGCAGCTTAGGCGTGGGGGCTAAGACCCAGTACTTC.

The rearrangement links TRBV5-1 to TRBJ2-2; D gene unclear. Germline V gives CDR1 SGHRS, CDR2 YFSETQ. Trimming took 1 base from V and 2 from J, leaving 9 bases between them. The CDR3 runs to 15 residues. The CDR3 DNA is TGCGCCAGCAGCTTGTGGCAGGTCAACACCGGGGAGCTGTTTTTT. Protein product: CASSLWQVNTGELFF.

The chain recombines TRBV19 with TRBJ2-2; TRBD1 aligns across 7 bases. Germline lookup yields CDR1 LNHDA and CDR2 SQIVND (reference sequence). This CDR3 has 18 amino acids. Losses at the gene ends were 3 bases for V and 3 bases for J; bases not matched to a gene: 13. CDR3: CASSILTKYRGHTGELFF. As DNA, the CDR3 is TGTGCCAGTAGTATTTTAACCAAATACAGGGGCCACACCGGGGAGCTGTTTTTT.

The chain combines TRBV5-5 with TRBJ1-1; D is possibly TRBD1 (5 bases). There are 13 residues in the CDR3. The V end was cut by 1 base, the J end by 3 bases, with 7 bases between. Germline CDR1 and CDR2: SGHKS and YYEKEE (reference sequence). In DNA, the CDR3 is TGTGCCAGCAGCTTGTCGGGGGACACTGAAGCTTTCTTT. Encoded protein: CASSLSGDTEAFF.

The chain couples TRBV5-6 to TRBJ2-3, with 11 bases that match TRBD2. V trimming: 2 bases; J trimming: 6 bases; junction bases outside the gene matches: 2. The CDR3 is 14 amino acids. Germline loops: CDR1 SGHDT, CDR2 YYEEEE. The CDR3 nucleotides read TGTGCCAGCAGCTTTAGCGGGGGGGCGGATACGCAGTATTTT. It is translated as CASSFSGGADTQYF.

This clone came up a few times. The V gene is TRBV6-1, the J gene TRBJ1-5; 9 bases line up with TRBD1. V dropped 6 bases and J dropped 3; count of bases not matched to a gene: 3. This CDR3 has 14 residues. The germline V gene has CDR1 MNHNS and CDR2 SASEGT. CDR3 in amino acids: CASSRDRDNQPQHF. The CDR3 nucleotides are TGTGCCAGCAGCCGGGACAGGGACAATCAGCCCCAGCATTTT.

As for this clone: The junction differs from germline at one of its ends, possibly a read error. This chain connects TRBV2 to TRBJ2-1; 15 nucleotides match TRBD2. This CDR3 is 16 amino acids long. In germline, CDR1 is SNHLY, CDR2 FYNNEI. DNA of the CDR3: TGTGCCAGCAGTGTTGTTGGGACTAGCGGGGGGACTTGGAGGATCTTC. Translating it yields CASSVVGTSGGTWRIF. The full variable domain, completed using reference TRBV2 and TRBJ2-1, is EPEVTQTPSHQVTQMGQEVILRCVPISNHLYFYWYRQILGQKVEFLVSFYNNEISEKSEIFDDQFSVERPDGSNFTLKIRSTKLEDSAMYFCASSVVGTSGGTWRIFGPGTRLTVL.

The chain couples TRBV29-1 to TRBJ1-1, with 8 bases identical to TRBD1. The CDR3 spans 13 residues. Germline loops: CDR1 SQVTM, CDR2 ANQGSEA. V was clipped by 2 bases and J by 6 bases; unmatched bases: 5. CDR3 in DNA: TGCAGCGTTGAAATTGACAGGGGCTCTGAAGCTTTCTTT. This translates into CSVEIDRGSEAFF.

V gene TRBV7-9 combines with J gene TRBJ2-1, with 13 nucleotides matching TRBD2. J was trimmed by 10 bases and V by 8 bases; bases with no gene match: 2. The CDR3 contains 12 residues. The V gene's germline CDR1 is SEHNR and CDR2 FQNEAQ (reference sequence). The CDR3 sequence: CASVLAGGEQFF. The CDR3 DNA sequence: TGTGCCAGCGTACTAGCGGGGGGGGAGCAGTTCTTC.

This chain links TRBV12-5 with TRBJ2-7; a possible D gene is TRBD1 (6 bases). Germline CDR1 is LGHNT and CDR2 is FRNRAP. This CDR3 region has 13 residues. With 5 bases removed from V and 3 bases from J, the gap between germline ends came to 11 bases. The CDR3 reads CASGRTGSYEQYF. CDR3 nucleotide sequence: TGTGCTAGTGGTCGAACAGGGAGCTACGAGCAGTACTTC. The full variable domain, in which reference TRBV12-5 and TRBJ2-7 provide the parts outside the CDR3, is DARVTQTPRHKVTEMGQEVTMRCQPILGHNTVFWYRQTMMQGLELLAYFRNRAPLDDSGMPKDRFSAEMPDATLATLKIQPSEPRDSAVYFCASGRTGSYEQYFGPGTRLTVT.